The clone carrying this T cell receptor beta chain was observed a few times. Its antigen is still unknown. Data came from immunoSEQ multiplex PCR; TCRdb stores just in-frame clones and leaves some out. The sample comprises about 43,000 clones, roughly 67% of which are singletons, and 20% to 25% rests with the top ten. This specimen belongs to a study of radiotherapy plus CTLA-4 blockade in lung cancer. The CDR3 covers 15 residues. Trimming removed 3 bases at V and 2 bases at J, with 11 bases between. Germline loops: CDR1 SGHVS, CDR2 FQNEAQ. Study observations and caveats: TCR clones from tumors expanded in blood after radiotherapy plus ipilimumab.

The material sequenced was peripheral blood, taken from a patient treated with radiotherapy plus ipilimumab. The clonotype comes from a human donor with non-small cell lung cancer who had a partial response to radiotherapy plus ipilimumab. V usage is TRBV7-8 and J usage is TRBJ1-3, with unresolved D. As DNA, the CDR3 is TGTGCCAGCAGCTTTCTCGGAGGAGCTGGAAACACCATATATTTT. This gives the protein CASSFLGGAGNTIYF.